This T cell receptor (beta chain) was sequenced in a study of CD8 T cells in Susac syndrome (dated by TCRdb to about 2019). Looking at the study overall: The study used repertoire sequencing to test whether antigen drove CD8+ T cell activation and differentiation in Susac syndrome.

About this clonotype: The target of this receptor is not known. Per-nucleotide qualities are absent, and no much larger clonotype sits a single base away.

RNA was extracted using the RNeasy kit, and about 0.45 to 1 ug of the RNA was reverse transcribed with random hexamers. The immunoSEQ multiplex PCR assay, which covers 54 Vbeta and 13 Jbeta segments, was used to amplify TCR beta CDR3 regions. PCR amplification bias was corrected using a synthetic template baseline for primer optimization and computational correction. For the original study's pipeline: Reads were annotated to V, D and J genes according to IMGT and were analyzed with immunoSEQ Analyzer, with only productive sequences retained. Clonality was calculated as one minus the Shannon entropy normalized by log2 of the number of productive unique sequences. Public and private clones were assessed among the 100 most prevalent clones of each patient and control. Susac-specific clones were defined as absent from healthy and MS cohorts, about 1,000 published viral clones and other ImmuneACCESS disease sequences. TCRdb reworked the public reads: Q25 trimming with fastp, MiXCR clone assembly, productive beta chains retained. Rows matching on CDR3 protein sequence are summarized as one entry with the most common DNA and genes. TCRdb, not the original authors, processed these V and J calls. This sample gives approximately 160,000 distinct CDR3 sequences in total; roughly 94% of them show up just once. The ten largest account for about 0.09% of the sample.

What the research found in general, with its limitations: The TCR sequencing and HLA analysis was acknowledged to have included a relatively small number of individuals.

The CDR3, cysteine through phenylalanine, is 15 amino acids long. The kept DNA is CDR3 alone, 45 bases in frame from the first base. V loses 0 bases, J loses 4 bases, and the germline ends lie 10 bases apart. The germline V gene (reference sequence) specifies LGHDT as CDR1 and YNNKEL as CDR2. High-throughput TCR beta sequencing profiled peripheral blood CD8+ and CD4+ T cells from healthy donors, Susac syndrome patients and multiple sclerosis patients. The multiple sclerosis controls were treatment-naive patients whose relapsing-remitting disease, either stable or active, fulfilled the revised McDonald criteria. Bulk CD8+ and CD4+ T cells were purified magnetically by negative isolation, whereas CD8+ TEMRA cells were enriched by FACS. Blood was drawn into EDTA tubes, processed within 24 hours, and PBMCs were isolated by density gradient centrifugation. PBMCs destined for TCR sequencing were cryopreserved in liquid nitrogen and later thawed in a 37 °C water bath. The sorted or isolated CD4+, CD8+ and CD8+ TEMRA cells had a purity of 90% or higher.

The sample consisted of CD4+ T cells from PBMCs. Recombination linked TRBV3-1 to TRBJ2-1; the D segment cannot be called with confidence. The sequence derives from a human donor with multiple sclerosis. The CDR3: CASSQESDFYNEQFF. The nucleotides are TGTGCCAGCAGCCAAGAGAGCGACTTTTACAATGAGCAGTTCTTC.